This TCR beta chain was captured in a study of T cell responses to AZD1222 COVID-19 vaccine. Overall study results and limits: The donor cohort was predominantly white British with a female majority, and clonal diversity may have been underestimated. The peak T cell response came first, and repertoires were sampled only after it.

The CDR3 spans 16 residues. The V end was cut by 0 bases, the J end by 1 base, with 10 bases between. Germline CDR1 SGHRS, CDR2 YFSETQ. Libraries were prepared by immunoSEQ multiplex PCR; TCRdb keeps only in-frame clonotypes and omits some of them. The data hold 150,000 to 200,000 clones, with around 90% observed a single time. Comment on this clone: Its cognate antigen is unknown.

The chain combines TRBV5-1 with TRBJ2-2; the D is unclear. The clonotype comes from an adult who received the AZD1222 COVID-19 vaccine. Specimen: peripheral blood, collected 28 days after the second AZD1222 dose. The CDR3 spells CASSLVPLMNTGELFF. The CDR3 DNA is TGCGCCAGCAGCTTGGTTCCACTGATGAACACCGGGGAGCTGTTTTTT. The whole variable domain, remainder taken from reference TRBV5-1 and TRBJ2-2, is KAGVTQTPRYLIKTRGQQVTLSCSPISGHRSVSWYQQTPGQGLQFLFEYFSETQRNKGNFPGRFSGRQFSNSRSEMNVSTLELGDSALYLCASSLVPLMNTGELFFGEGSRLTVL.